Given below is one T cell receptor beta chain in context. This clone's antigen is unknown. No quality values exist for individual bases; no much larger clone is one base distant. This record comes from a study of blood T cell repertoires in COVID-19 (TCRdb year 2020). Background on the whole study: Samples covering the acute and convalescent phases of COVID-19 were provided by collaborators in the United States, Italy and Spain. The prospective study material was composed of cDNA or gDNA derived from T cells, B-cell-depleted T cells, or PBMCs. Deeply sampled blood TCRbeta repertoires from subjects exposed to, actively infected with, or recovered from COVID-19 were included in the dataset. The repertoires were released in a freely available public database intended as a resource for research on the immune response to SARS-CoV-2. Samples were obtained from the ongoing ImmuneRACE study (first 160 participants) and from approximately 1,200 subjects provided by 6 global collaborators. A de-identified subject ID, COVID-19 status, age in years and sex were almost always included in the sample metadata. Where available, HLA class I and class II types were obtained from metadata supplied by the sample provider rather than from assay-based typing.

TCRbeta CDR3 regions were amplified from genomic DNA by means of the immunoSEQ Assay, a bias-controlled multiplex PCR. The authors' analysis ran thus. Nucleated cell counts per sample were estimated from amplification of reference gene primers within the assay. Sequence reads were collapsed and filtered to measure the absolute abundance of every unique TCRbeta CDR3 rearrangement. Productive Simpson clonality was computed per sample as the square root of Simpson's diversity index over productive rearrangements. The table was pulled from immuneACCESS by TCRdb, which kept in-frame rearrangements only. Such tables lose some clones; where checked, under half of the loss comes from unresolved V genes, and the rest has no known cause. V and J calls and clone size are as listed in that table; D and trimming were resolved from the DNA. In all, the sample holds 220,000 or so clones, and roughly 90% of those were seen once. The ten biggest clones cover about 0.8% of the sample.

What the research found in general, with its limitations: The quantity of clinical and demographic metadata differed by source and by participant and was supplied without curation.

V has 7 bases trimmed and J has 5 bases trimmed; junction bases matching no gene number 5. The germline V gene gives CDR1 as SGHRS and CDR2 as YFSETQ. The CDR3 spans 13 residues, from the cysteine through the phenylalanine. CDR3 DNA only is kept here, 39 bases in frame from base 1. In Seattle, one collaborating source enrolled patients while the infection was active and tracked those patients longitudinally over the course of disease. The collaborating institutions used their own protocols to collect whole blood in K2EDTA tubes. For TCRbeta analysis, collaborator samples were shipped as frozen whole blood, as isolated PBMCs, or as DNA extracted from either sample type.

The receptor was isolated from a man aged 60 to 69 with COVID-19, enrolled during active disease. The sample consisted of peripheral blood. Here the chain combines TRBV5-1 and TRBJ2-2, with 7 bases aligning to TRBD2. The CDR3 sequence is CASHHGRTGELFF. The nucleotide sequence reads as follows: TGCGCCAGCCATCACGGGAGGACCGGGGAGCTGTTTTTT.